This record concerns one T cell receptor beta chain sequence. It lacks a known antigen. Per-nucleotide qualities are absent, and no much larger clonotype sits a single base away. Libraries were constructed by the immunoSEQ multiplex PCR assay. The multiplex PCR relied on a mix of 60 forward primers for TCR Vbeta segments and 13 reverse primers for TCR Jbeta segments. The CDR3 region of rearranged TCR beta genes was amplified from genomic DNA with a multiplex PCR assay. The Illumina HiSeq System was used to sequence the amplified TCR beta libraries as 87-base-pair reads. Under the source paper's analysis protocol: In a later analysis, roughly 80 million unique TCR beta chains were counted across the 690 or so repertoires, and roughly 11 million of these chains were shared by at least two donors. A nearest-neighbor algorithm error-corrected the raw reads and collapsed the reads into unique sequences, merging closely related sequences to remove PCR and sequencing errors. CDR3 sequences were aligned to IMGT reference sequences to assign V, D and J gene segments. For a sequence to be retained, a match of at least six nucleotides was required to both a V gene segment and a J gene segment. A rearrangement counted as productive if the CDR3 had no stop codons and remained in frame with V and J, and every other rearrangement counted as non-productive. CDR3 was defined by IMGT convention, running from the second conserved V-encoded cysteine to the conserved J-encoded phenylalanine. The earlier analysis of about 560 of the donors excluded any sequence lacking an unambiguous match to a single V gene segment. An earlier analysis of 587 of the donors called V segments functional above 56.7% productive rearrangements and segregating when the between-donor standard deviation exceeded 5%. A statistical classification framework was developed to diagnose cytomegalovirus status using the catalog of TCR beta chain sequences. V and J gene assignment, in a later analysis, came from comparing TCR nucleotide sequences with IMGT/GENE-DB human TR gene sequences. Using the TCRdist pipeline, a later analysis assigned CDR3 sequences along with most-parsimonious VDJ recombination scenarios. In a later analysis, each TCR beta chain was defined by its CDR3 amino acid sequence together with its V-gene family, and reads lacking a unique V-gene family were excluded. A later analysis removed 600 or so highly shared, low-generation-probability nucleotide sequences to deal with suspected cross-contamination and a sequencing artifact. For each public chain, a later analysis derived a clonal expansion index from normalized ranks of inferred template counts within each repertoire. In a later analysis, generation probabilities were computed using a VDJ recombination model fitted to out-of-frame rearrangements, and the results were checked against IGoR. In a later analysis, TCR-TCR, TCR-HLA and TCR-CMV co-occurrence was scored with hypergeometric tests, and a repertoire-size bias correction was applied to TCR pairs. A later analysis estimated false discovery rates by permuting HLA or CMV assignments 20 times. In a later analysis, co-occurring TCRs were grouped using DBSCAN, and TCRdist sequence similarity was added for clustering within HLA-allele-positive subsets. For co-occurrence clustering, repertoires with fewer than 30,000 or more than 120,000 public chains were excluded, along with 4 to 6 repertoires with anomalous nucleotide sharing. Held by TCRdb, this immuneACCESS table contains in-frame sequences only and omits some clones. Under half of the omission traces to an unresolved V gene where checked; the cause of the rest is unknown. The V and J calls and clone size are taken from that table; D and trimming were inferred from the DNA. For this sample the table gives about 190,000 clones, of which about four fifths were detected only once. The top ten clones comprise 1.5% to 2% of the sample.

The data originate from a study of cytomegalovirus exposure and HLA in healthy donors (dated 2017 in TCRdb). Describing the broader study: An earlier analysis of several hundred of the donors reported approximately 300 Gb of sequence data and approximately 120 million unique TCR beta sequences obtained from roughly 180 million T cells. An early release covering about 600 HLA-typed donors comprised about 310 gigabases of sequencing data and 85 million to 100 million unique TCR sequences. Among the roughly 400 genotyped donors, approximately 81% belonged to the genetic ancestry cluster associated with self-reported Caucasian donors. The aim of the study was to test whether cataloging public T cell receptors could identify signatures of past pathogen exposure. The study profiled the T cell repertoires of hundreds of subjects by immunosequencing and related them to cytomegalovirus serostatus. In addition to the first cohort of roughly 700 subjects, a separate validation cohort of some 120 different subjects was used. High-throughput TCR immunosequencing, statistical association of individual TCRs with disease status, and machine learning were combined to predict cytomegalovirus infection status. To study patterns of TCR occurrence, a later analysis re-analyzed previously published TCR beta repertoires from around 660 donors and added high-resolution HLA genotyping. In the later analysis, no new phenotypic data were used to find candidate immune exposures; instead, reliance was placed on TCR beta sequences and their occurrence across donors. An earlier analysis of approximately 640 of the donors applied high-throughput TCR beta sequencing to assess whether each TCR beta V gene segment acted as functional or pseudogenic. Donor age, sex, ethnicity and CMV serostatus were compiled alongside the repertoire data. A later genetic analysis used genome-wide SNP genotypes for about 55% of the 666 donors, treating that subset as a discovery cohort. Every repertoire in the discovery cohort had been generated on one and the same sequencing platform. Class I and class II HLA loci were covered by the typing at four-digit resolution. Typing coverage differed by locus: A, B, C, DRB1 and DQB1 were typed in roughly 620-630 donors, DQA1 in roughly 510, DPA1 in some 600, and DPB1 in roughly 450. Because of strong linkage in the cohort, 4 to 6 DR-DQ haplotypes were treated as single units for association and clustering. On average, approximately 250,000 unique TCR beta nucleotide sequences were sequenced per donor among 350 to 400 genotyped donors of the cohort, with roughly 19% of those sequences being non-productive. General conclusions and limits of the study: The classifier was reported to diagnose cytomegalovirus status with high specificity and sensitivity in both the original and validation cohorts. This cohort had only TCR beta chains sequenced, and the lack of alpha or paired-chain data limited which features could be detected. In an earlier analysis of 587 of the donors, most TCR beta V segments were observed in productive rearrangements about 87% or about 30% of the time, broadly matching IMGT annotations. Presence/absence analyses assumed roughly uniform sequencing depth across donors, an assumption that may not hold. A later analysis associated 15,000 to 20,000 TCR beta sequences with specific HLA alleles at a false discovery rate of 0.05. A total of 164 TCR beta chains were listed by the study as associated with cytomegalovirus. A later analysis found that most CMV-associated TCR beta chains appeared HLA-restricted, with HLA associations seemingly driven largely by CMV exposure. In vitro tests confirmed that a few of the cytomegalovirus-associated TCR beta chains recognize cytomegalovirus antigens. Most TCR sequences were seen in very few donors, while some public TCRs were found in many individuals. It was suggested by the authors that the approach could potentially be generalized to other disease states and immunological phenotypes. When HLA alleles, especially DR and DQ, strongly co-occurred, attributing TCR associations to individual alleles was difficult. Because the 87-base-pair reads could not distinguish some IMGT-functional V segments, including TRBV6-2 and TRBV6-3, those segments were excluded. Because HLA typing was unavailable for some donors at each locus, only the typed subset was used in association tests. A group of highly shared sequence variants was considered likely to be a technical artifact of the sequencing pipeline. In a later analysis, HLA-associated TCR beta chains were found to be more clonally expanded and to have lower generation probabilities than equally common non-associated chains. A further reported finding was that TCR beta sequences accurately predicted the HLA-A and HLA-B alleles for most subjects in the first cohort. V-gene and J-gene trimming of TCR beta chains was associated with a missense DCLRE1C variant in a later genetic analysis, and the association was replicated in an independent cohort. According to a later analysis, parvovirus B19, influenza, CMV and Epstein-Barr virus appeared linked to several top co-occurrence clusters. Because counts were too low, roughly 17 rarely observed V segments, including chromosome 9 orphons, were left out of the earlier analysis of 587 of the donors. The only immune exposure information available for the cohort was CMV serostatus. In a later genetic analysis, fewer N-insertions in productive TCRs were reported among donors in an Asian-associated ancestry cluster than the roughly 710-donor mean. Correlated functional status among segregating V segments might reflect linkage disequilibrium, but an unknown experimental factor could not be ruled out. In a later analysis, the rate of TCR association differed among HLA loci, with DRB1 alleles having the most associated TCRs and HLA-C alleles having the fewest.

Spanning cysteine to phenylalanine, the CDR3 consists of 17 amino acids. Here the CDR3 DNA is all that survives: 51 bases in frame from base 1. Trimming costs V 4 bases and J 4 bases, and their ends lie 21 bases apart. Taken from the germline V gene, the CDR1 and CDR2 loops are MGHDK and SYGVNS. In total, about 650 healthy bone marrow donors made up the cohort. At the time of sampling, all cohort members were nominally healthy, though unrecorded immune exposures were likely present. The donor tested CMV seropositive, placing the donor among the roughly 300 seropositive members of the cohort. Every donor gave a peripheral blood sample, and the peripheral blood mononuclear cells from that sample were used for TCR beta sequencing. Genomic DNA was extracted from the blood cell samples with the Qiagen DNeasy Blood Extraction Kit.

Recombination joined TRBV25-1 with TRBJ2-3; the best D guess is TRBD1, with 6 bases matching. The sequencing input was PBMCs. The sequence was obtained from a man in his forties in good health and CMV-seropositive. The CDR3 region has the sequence CASSGSPGQLGADTQYF. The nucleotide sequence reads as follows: TGTGCCAGCAGTGGCAGCCCCGGACAGTTGGGTGCAGATACGCAGTATTTT.